This entry features one T cell receptor beta chain sequence. The antigen remains unidentified. This specimen comes from a study of CXCR3-negative and CXCR3-positive naive CD8 T cells. Germline V lookup: CDR1 LGHNA, CDR2 YSLEER. The length of the CDR3 is 15 residues. With UMI labels, 5' RACE was used to prepare the TRB cDNA libraries. TCRdb reanalyzed the 5' RACE reads, giving one entry per CDR3 protein sequence and no DNA. This table holds 50,000 to 60,000 distinct CDR3 sequences. Study-level results: Between one naive subset and the other, surface CD5 was comparable, and TCR strength was inferred from TRB CDR3 properties.

Per CD8+ T cell subset, triplicate sorts of 300,000 cells each were done. J is TRBJ2-7 and V is TRBV4-3; TCRdb's D call, TRBD2, is unchecked because there is no DNA. The clonotype was recovered from a human donor in good health. Some clones in this sample may be carry-over from other donors' samples. The sequenced sample was naive CXCR3- CD8+ T cells from blood. Subset: CD45RO-CCR7+CD27+CD95- naive CD8+ T cells lacking CXCR3 (TNR3-). CDR3 loop: CASSSRTSGSYEQYF.